The 17 T cell receptor beta chains below all came from one sample that was sequenced in a study of neurological immune-mediated disorders. Via MiXCR, TCRdb re-called the 5' RACE reads, giving one row per CDR3 protein. The sample includes 80,000 to 95,000 distinct CDR3 sequences, roughly 3.5% of them seen just once. Material: PBMCs. Source of these receptors: a woman aged 45-60 years with multiple sclerosis.

Ten or more counts support this clonotype. This chain uses TRBV7-2 with TRBJ1-2; D is uncertain. CDR3 size: 13 residues. Germline CDR1 and CDR2: SGHTA and FQGNSA. V gave up 4 bases and J gave up 4 bases, with 10 bases separating them. The CDR3 region is CASSSDPPYGYTF. CDR3 bases: TGTGCCAGCAGCTCCGACCCCCCCTATGGCTACACCTTC. Filled out from reference TRBV7-2 and TRBJ1-2, the complete variable domain reads GAGVSQSPSNKVTEKGKDVELRCDPISGHTALYWYRQSLGQGLEFLIYFQGNSAPDKSGLPSDRFSAERTGGSVSTLTIQRTQQEDSAVYLCASSSDPPYGYTFGSGTRLTVV.

This clonotype was counted many times. V and J are TRBV5-1 and TRBJ1-3; 7 positions match TRBD1. In germline, CDR1 is SGHRS, CDR2 YFSETQ. The CDR3 consists of 16 residues. The junction had 7 bases not matched to a gene; V was cut back by 4 bases and J by 0 bases. The CDR3 region is CASSPGTVPSGNTIYF. The CDR3 coding sequence is TGCGCCAGCAGCCCAGGGACAGTCCCCTCTGGAAACACCATATATTTT. The full variable domain, in which reference TRBV5-1 and TRBJ1-3 provide the parts outside the CDR3, is KAGVTQTPRYLIKTRGQQVTLSCSPISGHRSVSWYQQTPGQGLQFLFEYFSETQRNKGNFPGRFSGRQFSNSRSEMNVSTLELGDSALYLCASSPGTVPSGNTIYFGEGSWLTVV.

This clonotype has ten or more counts. The chain carries TRBV9 and TRBJ2-7; 7 bases line up with TRBD1. Germline V gene sequence: CDR1 SGDLS, CDR2 YYNGEE. The V gene end was trimmed by 3 bases and the J gene end by 0 bases; junction bases not matched to a gene: 3. The CDR3 is 14 residues long. CDR3 in DNA: TGTGCCAGCAGCGCCGGGACAGACTCCTACGAGCAGTACTTC. As protein: CASSAGTDSYEQYF.

At least ten counts were recorded for this clonotype. The chain joins TRBV7-4 to TRBJ1-4; D is possibly TRBD1 (5 bases). The CDR3 runs 15 residues. V was shortened by 5 bases and J by 0 bases, with 10 bases between the two germline ends. Germline assignment: CDR1 SGHVT and CDR2 SQSDAQ. The CDR3 here is CASSPDSPTNEKLFF. The CDR3 bases are TGTGCCAGCAGCCCAGACAGTCCAACTAATGAAAAACTGTTTTTT. The whole variable domain, filled in from reference TRBV7-4 and TRBJ1-4, reads GAGVSQSPRYKVAKRGRDVALRCDSISGHVTLYWYRQTLGQGSEVLTYSQSDAQRDKSGRPSGRFSAERPERSVSTLKIQRTEQGDSAVYLCASSPDSPTNEKLFFGSGTQLSVL.

This clonotype was observed many times. This sequence joins TRBV7-9 and TRBJ2-7; D is perhaps TRBD1 or TRBD2 (5 bases each). The CDR3 has 12 amino acids. Germline assignment: CDR1 SEHNR and CDR2 FQNEAQ (reference sequence). The V end lost 4 bases, the J end lost 7 bases, and 11 bases lay between the germline ends. The CDR3 region is CASSWDLREQYF. DNA of the CDR3: TGTGCCAGCAGCTGGGACCTTCGGGAGCAGTACTTC. Filled out from reference TRBV7-9 and TRBJ2-7, the complete variable domain reads DTGVSQNPRHKITKRGQNVTFRCDPISEHNRLYWYRQTLGQGPEFLTYFQNEAQLEKSRLLSDRFSAERPKGSFSTLEIQRTEQGDSAMYLCASSWDLREQYFGPGTRLTVT.

This clonotype was counted at least ten times. The J gene is TRBJ2-5, the V gene TRBV12-3 or TRBV12-4, with D perhaps given as TRBD1 or TRBD2 (5 bases each). This CDR3 has 17 residues. V dropped 3 bases and J dropped 1 base, with 18 bases sitting between them. CDR3 residues: CASSFGRGRQVQETQYF. The CDR3 DNA sequence: TGTGCCAGCAGTTTTGGTCGGGGCAGGCAAGTCCAAGAGACCCAGTACTTC.

This clonotype was detected only once. The chain employs TRBV20-1 and TRBJ2-7; 10 bases align to TRBD1. Germline CDR1 DFQATT, CDR2 SNEGSKA (reference sequence). Unmatched junction bases numbered 5, after V lost 6 bases and J lost 3 bases. The CDR3 is 13 amino acids. Here the CDR3 reads CSAPGDRGYEQYV. Here the CDR3 DNA reads TGCAGTGCACCGGGGGACAGGGGCTACGAGCAGTACGTC.

This clonotype has ten or more counts. The chain joins TRBV6-6 to TRBJ1-2; D remains unclear. The V end was cut by 5 bases, the J end by 3 bases, with 7 bases between. The CDR3 contains 12 residues. Germline CDR1 reads MNHNY; CDR2 reads SVGAGI (reference sequence). CDR3 region: CASSNTDYGYTF. CDR3 in DNA: TGTGCCAGCAGTAACACGGACTATGGCTACACCTTC.

This clonotype was recorded at least ten times. The gene calls are TRBV7-9 and TRBJ1-4; weak D call: TRBD1 (5 bases). Trimming stripped 6 bases from V and 8 bases from J, with 16 bases between. The CDR3 runs 14 residues. Looked up from germline, CDR1 is SEHNR and CDR2 is FQNEAQ (reference sequence). The CDR3 DNA sequence: TGTGCCAGCAGTTCCGACGGGGGGGGAGAAAAACTGTTTTTT. Translating gives CASSSDGGGEKLFF.

A word on this clonotype: A single base separates this from a much larger clone, so it may be a read error. CDR3 nucleotide sequence: TGCAGTGCTAGTCCGGCGGGGGGCCAAGAGAACCAGTACTTC. It is translated as CSASPAGGQENQYF. The chain couples TRBV20-1 to TRBJ2-5; 8 bases match TRBD2. CDR1 and CDR2 from the germline V gene are DFQATT and SNEGSKA (reference sequence). The CDR3 loop spans 14 amino acids.

This clonotype was counted ten times or more. The chain combines TRBV6-2 or TRBV6-3 with TRBJ1-5; the match to TRBD1 covers 8 bases. The germline V gene has CDR1 MNHEY and CDR2 SVGEGT. V was clipped by 0 bases and J by 2 bases; unmatched bases: 9. The CDR3 loop spans 18 amino acids. As DNA, the CDR3 is TGTGCCAGCAGTTACTCGACCAGGGGGCAGTTCGGCAATCAGCCCCAGCATTTT. This codes for CASSYSTRGQFGNQPQHF.

This clonotype was observed at least ten times. J is TRBJ2-3 and V is TRBV7-9, with D tentatively TRBD1 (5 bases). The germline V and J ends were trimmed by 5 bases and 2 bases, with 26 bases remaining between them. Per germline, CDR1 SEHNR and CDR2 FQNEAQ (reference sequence). CDR3 length: 19 amino acids. Written as DNA, the CDR3 is TGTGCCAGCAGCCCAAACCCCCCATGGATTGAACAGGCCACAGATACGCAGTATTTT. It yields the protein CASSPNPPWIEQATDTQYF.

The chain couples TRBV3-1 to TRBJ1-1; weak D call: TRBD1 (5 bases). There are 13 residues in the CDR3. Germline V gene sequence: CDR1 LGHDT, CDR2 YNNKEL (reference sequence). V was shortened by 10 bases and J by 4 bases, with 16 bases between the two germline ends. The CDR3 region has the DNA TGTGCCAACAGAATGGGGGGGGTCACTGAAGCTTTCTTT. Its translation is CANRMGGVTEAFF.

The chain is built from TRBV20-1 and TRBJ2-2; 7 nucleotides match TRBD1. V dropped 5 bases and J dropped 6; count of bases not matched to a gene: 6. This CDR3 contains 13 residues. Germline CDR1 and CDR2: DFQATT and SNEGSKA (reference sequence). The CDR3 loop is CSAYRGGSGELFF. For the CDR3, the DNA is TGCAGTGCTTACCGAGGGGGCTCCGGGGAGCTGTTTTTT.

The table lists this clonotype with many counts. The chain links TRBV20-1 to TRBJ2-3, with 7 bases fitting TRBD2. The CDR3 totals 16 residues. V was pared by 2 bases and J by 2 bases, with 10 bases of the junction left unmatched. CDR1 and CDR2 from the germline V gene are DFQATT and SNEGSKA (reference sequence). The CDR3 loop reads CSARSLGTTDTDTQYF. The CDR3, as DNA: TGCAGTGCTAGAAGCCTTGGGACTACAGACACAGATACGCAGTATTTT.

The sample holds many counts of this clonotype. The V and J genes are TRBV11-2 and TRBJ2-5; TRBD2 matches at 9 bases. The trim removed 3 bases at V and 0 bases at J, leaving 8 bases unmatched. Germline CDR1 is SGHAT and CDR2 is FQNNGV. The CDR3 loop spans 17 amino acids. CDR3: CASSLPQRGAYQETQYF. The CDR3 nucleotides are TGTGCCAGCAGCTTGCCACAGCGGGGGGCGTACCAAGAGACCCAGTACTTC.

This clonotype was seen at least ten times. The chain has TRBV29-1 and TRBJ1-2; TRBD1 might be the D (6 bases). The CDR3 runs to 13 residues. The germline V and J ends were trimmed by 5 bases and 7 bases, with 17 bases remaining between them. Germline V CDR1 and CDR2: SQVTM, ANQGSEA. CDR3 sequence: CSVRGQGFGGYTF. The CDR3 nucleotides read TGCAGCGTTCGGGGGCAGGGTTTTGGTGGCTACACCTTC.